This TCR beta chain appears in the sequencing data of a study of T cells in Graves' hyperthyroidism and ophthalmopathy (dated by TCRdb to the late 2010s). For context, the study as a whole: Peripheral blood samples were taken at initial diagnosis, before any treatment was given. In addition, the study compared T-cell repertoires in thyroid tissue and in blood from about 6 Graves' hyperthyroidism patients. To identify TCR V-J signatures that set the groups apart, the researchers used a discovery cohort of about a hundred patients, made up of some 41 with Graves' ophthalmopathy and 57 with stable Graves' hyperthyroidism. Following sampling, methimazole starting at 30 mg daily was given to hyperthyroidism patients, and high-dose intravenous methylprednisolone was given to ophthalmopathy patients. An independent validation cohort of under 20 hyperthyroidism patients and about 15 patients who later progressed to ophthalmopathy tested prospective prediction of ophthalmopathy. The paper describes TCR Vbeta CDR3 sequencing of 135 peripheral blood samples, made up of 43 ophthalmopathy patients, more than 70 hyperthyroidism patients and 17 progressor patients. The 100 discovery patients were randomly split 7:3 into training and test sets. Study-wide conclusions, independent of this receptor: In cross-validation, a model built on a 13 V-J signature told ophthalmopathy apart from stable hyperthyroidism with 87.88% sensitivity and approximately 84% specificity, and in testing the same model reached 80%/75%. In validation, the model predicted progression to ophthalmopathy a median of about 5.9 months before onset, with approximately 68% sensitivity and 72.22% specificity. No statistical method was used to fix the sample size in advance, and group allocation was not hidden from the investigators. Blood samples also contained most of the expanded thyroid clonotypes (frequency above 0.001), which suggests that blood repertoires may reflect thyroid immune responses.

The TCR beta CDR3 regions were amplified from RNA transcripts. The first round of RT-PCR for the TCR CDR3 was performed with the HTBI primer set and the Qiagen OneStep RT-PCR kit. The libraries were constructed in a second round of multiplex PCR and then size-selected and purified. Paired-end sequencing of the libraries was performed with 100 bp reads on an Illumina HiSeq2000. On the study's bioinformatics: SOAPnuke was used to process the raw data, throwing out any read that contained adapters or uncalled bases, had a mean Phred below 15, or lacked an exact constant-primer or identifier match. COPE v1.2.5 was used to merge the high-quality paired reads, and each unique nucleotide sequence was defined as a clonotype. Clonotypes were aligned to IMGT TRBV, TRBD and TRBJ reference segments using MiTCR v1.1. The analysis was restricted to V-J combinations with a frequency above 0.0001, which together covered 99.2% of the repertoires. A TCS score was defined as the ratio between F50 (clonal expansion) and ExV (chaos), using BLOSUM62-based TCRdist between CDR3 peptides within each V-J. Welch's t-statistics and random forest reduced roughly 530 V-J features to 10 to 15, which were used in a naive Bayes classifier (R e1071). TCRdb trimmed public reads at Q25 via fastp, called clones via MiXCR and kept in-frame beta chains. Duplicate CDR3 protein sequences are folded into a single record with the most common DNA and genes. The V and J calls and clone size are TCRdb's, not the authors'. The sample table contains fewer than 550,000 distinct CDR3 sequences; only one count was recorded for around 16% of them. 7.5% to 8% of the sample is taken by the ten largest.

The germline V gene encodes CDR1 SGHKS and CDR2 YYEKEE (reference sequence). Taken from cysteine to phenylalanine, the CDR3 has 17 residues. Only the CDR3 part of the read is kept: 51 bases, read in frame from the first base. Here V drops 4 bases and J drops 0 bases, and the junction holds 5 bases not matched to any gene. This clonotype was counted at least ten times. Its recognized antigen is unknown. No much larger clone is present one base from it, and per-base qualities are unavailable. Graves' hyperthyroidism was defined as stable when no progression to ophthalmopathy occurred over 18 months of follow-up. Hyperthyroidism patients were newly diagnosed, with disease duration under 2 months, and aged 18 to 65 years. The study excluded patients with uncontrolled infections, other autoimmune diseases, pregnancy or lactation. Diagnoses were established on the basis of clinical symptoms, serum thyroxine and TRAb, thyroid ultrasound, and orbital computed tomography. PBMCs were isolated from more than 8 ml of fresh peripheral blood by Ficoll-Paque density gradient centrifugation. Total RNA was extracted using Trizol reagent, and RNA quality was assessed on an Agilent 2100 Bioanalyzer.

This receptor chain uses TRBV5-5 and TRBJ2-3, and TRBD2 matches 13 of the central bases. The sample was blood. The receptor was derived from a woman between 18 and 30 years old with Graves' hyperthyroidism. The nucleotide sequence is given as TGTGCCAGCAGCGGGCGGACTAGCGGGGGTAGCACAGATACGCAGTATTTT. This sequence encodes CASSGRTSGGSTDTQYF.